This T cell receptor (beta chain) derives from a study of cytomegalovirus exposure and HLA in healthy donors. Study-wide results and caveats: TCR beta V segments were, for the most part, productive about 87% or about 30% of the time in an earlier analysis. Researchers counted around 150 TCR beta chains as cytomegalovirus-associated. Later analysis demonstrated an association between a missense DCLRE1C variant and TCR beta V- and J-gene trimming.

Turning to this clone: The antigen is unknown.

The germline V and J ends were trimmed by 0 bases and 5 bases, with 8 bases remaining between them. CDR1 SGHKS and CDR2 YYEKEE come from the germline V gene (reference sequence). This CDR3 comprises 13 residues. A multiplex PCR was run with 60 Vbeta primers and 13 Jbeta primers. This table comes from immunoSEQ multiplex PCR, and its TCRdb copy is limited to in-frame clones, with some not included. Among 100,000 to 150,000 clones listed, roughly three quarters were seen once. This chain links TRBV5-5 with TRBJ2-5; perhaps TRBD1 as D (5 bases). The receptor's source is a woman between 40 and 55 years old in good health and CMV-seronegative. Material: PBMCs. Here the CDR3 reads CASSLEGRETQYF. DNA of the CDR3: TGTGCCAGCAGCTTGGAGGGGCGGGAGACCCAGTACTTC.